A selection of T cell receptor beta chains follows, all from one sample in a study of patients and donors after allogeneic stem cell transplantation. TCRdb called the RT-PCR reads again in MiXCR, with one record for every CDR3 protein. The sample includes roughly 960,000 distinct CDR3 sequences, over 15% of them seen just once. Specimen: blood, either unsorted or a sorted T cell fraction (not recorded which). The source is a human donor who was either an allogeneic HSCT recipient or a stem cell or donor lymphocyte infusion donor (not recorded which). It is not recorded whose cells these are; they may come from a transplant donor. Both conserved end residues are part of each CDR3. The order of the fields is clone size, J gene, D gene, V gene, CDR3 protein, CDR3 DNA. The D gene is left open where the match is weak. The size field is filled for only some rows; it gives once, few, many or a size class.

size: few
J: TRBJ1-2
D: .
V: TRBV20-1
CDR3: CSARLSREGRDYGYTF
DNA: TGCAGTGCTAGACTCTCCCGGGAGGGCAGAGACTATGGCTACACCTTC

size: few
J: TRBJ2-5
D: TRBD1
V: TRBV19
CDR3: CASSLRGGPETQYF
DNA: TGTGCCAGTAGTTTGAGAGGGGGCCCAGAGACCCAGTACTTC

size: once
J: TRBJ2-1
D: TRBD1
V: TRBV5-4
CDR3: CASSSGGIYGGNEQFF
DNA: TGTGCCAGCAGTTCAGGGGGAATATATGGTGGGAATGAGCAGTTCTTC

size: .
J: TRBJ2-3
D: .
V: TRBV20-1
CDR3: CSYPGGPGTDTQYF
DNA: TGCAGCTATCCCGGGGGGCCCGGCACAGATACGCAGTATTTT

size: .
J: TRBJ1-4
D: .
V: TRBV7-9
CDR3: CASSLKVRALGEKLFF
DNA: TGTGCCAGCAGCTTAAAGGTCCGGGCCTTAGGAGAAAAACTGTTTTTT

size: few
J: TRBJ2-3
D: .
V: TRBV11-2
CDR3: CASSPSGPGAGDTQYF
DNA: TGTGCCAGCAGCCCCTCCGGACCCGGAGCTGGAGATACGCAGTATTTT

size: .
J: TRBJ2-7
D: .
V: TRBV30
CDR3: CAWSGPQSLYEQYF
DNA: TGTGCCTGGAGTGGGCCCCAGAGCCTCTACGAGCAGTACTTC

size: .
J: TRBJ1-2
D: .
V: TRBV29-1
CDR3: CSALQSRYYGYTF
DNA: TGCAGCGCCCTTCAAAGTCGCTACTATGGCTACACCTTC

size: few
J: TRBJ2-6
D: .
V: TRBV6-5
CDR3: CASKDGANVLTF
DNA: TGTGCCAGCAAGGATGGGGCCAACGTCCTGACTTTC

size: few
J: TRBJ2-1
D: TRBD2
V: TRBV11-1
CDR3: CASSFAPGLASEQFF
DNA: TGTGCCAGCAGCTTCGCACCGGGACTAGCGAGTGAGCAGTTCTTC

size: .
J: TRBJ1-2
D: .
V: TRBV6-5
CDR3: CASSYIGEGPPGGYTF
DNA: TGTGCCAGCAGTTACATTGGTGAGGGACCCCCTGGAGGCTACACCTTC

size: .
J: TRBJ2-1
D: TRBD1
V: TRBV6-5
CDR3: CASSPRGQGEFF
DNA: TGTGCCAGCAGTCCCAGAGGACAGGGAGAGTTCTTC

size: .
J: TRBJ2-3
D: .
V: TRBV29-1
CDR3: CSVSGSSTDTQYF
DNA: TGCAGCGTCTCCGGGTCCAGCACAGATACGCAGTATTTT

size: .
J: TRBJ2-1
D: .
V: TRBV27
CDR3: CASSFSSGLWDEQFF
DNA: TGTGCCAGCAGTTTTTCGAGCGGCCTCTGGGATGAGCAGTTCTTC

size: .
J: TRBJ2-7
D: TRBD2
V: TRBV6-2/TRBV6-3
CDR3: CASRTSGAVYEQYF
DNA: TGTGCCAGCAGAACTAGCGGGGCCGTATACGAGCAGTACTTC

size: .
J: TRBJ2-3
D: .
V: TRBV5-1
CDR3: CASASTGNTDTQYF
DNA: TGCGCCAGCGCCAGTACAGGGAACACAGATACGCAGTATTTT

size: few
J: TRBJ2-7
D: TRBD2
V: TRBV10-3
CDR3: CAISEMGLAGQSYEQYF
DNA: TGTGCCATCAGTGAGATGGGACTAGCGGGACAGTCCTACGAGCAGTACTTC

size: .
J: TRBJ2-1
D: TRBD1
V: TRBV3-1
CDR3: CASSRQGVGNEQFF
DNA: TGTGCCAGCAGCCGCCAGGGGGTAGGCAATGAGCAGTTCTTC

size: few
J: TRBJ2-5
D: TRBD1
V: TRBV11-3
CDR3: CASSKGQGSKETQYF
DNA: TGTGCCAGCAGCAAAGGACAGGGAAGCAAAGAGACCCAGTACTTC

size: many
J: TRBJ2-5
D: TRBD1
V: TRBV12-3/TRBV12-4
CDR3: CASSLDRGRVLMLETQYF
DNA: TGTGCCAGCAGCCTGGACAGGGGGCGCGTTTTGATGTTGGAGACCCAGTACTTC

size: few
J: TRBJ2-1
D: .
V: TRBV20-1
CDR3: CSARDDPYNEQFF
DNA: TGCAGTGCTAGAGATGACCCCTACAATGAGCAGTTCTTC

size: .
J: TRBJ2-2
D: .
V: TRBV12-3/TRBV12-4
CDR3: CASSFYRRNTGELFF
DNA: TGTGCCAGCAGTTTTTACAGGCGGAACACCGGGGAGCTGTTTTTT

size: .
J: TRBJ1-5
D: .
V: TRBV4-2
CDR3: CASSQRRSANQPQHF
DNA: TGTGCCAGCAGCCAAAGGCGGTCAGCCAATCAGCCCCAGCATTTT

size: many
J: TRBJ1-2
D: .
V: TRBV12-3/TRBV12-4
CDR3: CASSSGGADGYTF
DNA: TGTGCCAGCAGTTCGGGGGGGGCTGATGGCTACACCTTC

size: few
J: TRBJ2-2
D: .
V: TRBV3-1
CDR3: CASIPRTGELFF
DNA: TGTGCCAGCATACCCCGAACCGGGGAGCTGTTTTTT

size: few
J: TRBJ1-1
D: .
V: TRBV20-1
CDR3: CSANTVRGNTEAFF
DNA: TGCAGTGCTAACACAGTCAGGGGTAACACTGAAGCTTTCTTT

size: few
J: TRBJ1-4
D: .
V: TRBV3-1
CDR3: CASSQTGRGNEKLFF
DNA: TGTGCCAGCAGCCAAACAGGGAGGGGTAATGAAAAACTGTTTTTT

size: few
J: TRBJ2-7
D: .
V: TRBV14
CDR3: CASSPVYEQYF
DNA: TGTGCCAGCAGCCCCGTCTACGAGCAGTACTTC

size: .
J: TRBJ1-3
D: .
V: TRBV28
CDR3: CASSEGGGNTIYF
DNA: TGTGCCAGCAGCGAAGGGGGTGGAAACACCATATATTTT